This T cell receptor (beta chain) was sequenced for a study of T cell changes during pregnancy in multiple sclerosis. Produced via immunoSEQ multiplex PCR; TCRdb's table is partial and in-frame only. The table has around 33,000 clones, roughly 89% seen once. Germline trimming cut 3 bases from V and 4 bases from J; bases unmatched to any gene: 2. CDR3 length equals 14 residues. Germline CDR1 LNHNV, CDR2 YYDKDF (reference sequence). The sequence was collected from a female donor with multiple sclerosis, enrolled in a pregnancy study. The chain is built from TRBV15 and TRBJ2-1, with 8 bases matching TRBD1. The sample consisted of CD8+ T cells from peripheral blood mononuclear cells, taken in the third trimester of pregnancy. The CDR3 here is CATSRGTGYNEQFF. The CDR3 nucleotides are TGTGCCACCAGCAGGGGGACAGGATACAATGAGCAGTTCTTC.